Below are 5 T cell receptor beta chains sequenced from a single sample in a study of T-cell memory formation after mild COVID-19. TCRdb used MiXCR to reprocess the 5' RACE reads, holding one entry per CDR3 protein. The sample includes approximately 390,000 distinct CDR3 sequences, roughly 15% of them seen just once. The sample taken for sequencing was PBMCs or a T cell subset sorted from them (not recorded which). The receptor set was obtained from a man aged 18 to 30 who had mild COVID-19 (a few samples of this study predate the infection). Cell type and time point are not known.

This clonotype has just a few counts. This chain uses TRBV4-2 with TRBJ2-5, with D possibly TRBD2 on 6 matching bases. V shed 1 base and J shed 4 bases, with 19 bases lying between them. Germline CDR1 reads LGHNA; CDR2 reads YNFKEQ. The length of the CDR3 is 17 residues. CDR3 region: CASSQVVYVQEGETQYF. CDR3 nucleotide sequence: TGTGCCAGCAGCCAAGTAGTTTATGTACAGGAGGGAGAGACCCAGTACTTC.

This clonotype was seen a few times. This chain links TRBV10-3 with TRBJ1-2, with D maybe TRBD1 (6 bases). The CDR3 consists of 13 residues. V shed 10 bases and J shed 8 bases, with 20 bases lying between them. Germline V gene sequence: CDR1 ENHRY, CDR2 SYGVKD. CDR3 nucleotide sequence: TGTGCCACCAATTACGTCCCAGGGGAGGGCTACACCTTC. Translated: CATNYVPGEGYTF.

The J gene is TRBJ2-7, the V gene TRBV5-5, with D perhaps TRBD1 or TRBD2 (5 bases each). V gave up 0 bases and J gave up 3 bases, with 13 bases separating them. The CDR3 is 15 amino acids. Germline CDR1 SGHKS, CDR2 YYEKEE (reference sequence). CDR3 nucleotide sequence: TGTGCCAGCAGCTTGGCAGGGACCCACTACTACGAGCAGTACTTC. Protein sequence: CASSLAGTHYYEQYF.

A few counts support this clonotype. The chain couples TRBV11-2 to TRBJ2-2; D unresolved. The germline V and J ends were trimmed by 5 bases and 10 bases, with 8 bases remaining between them. Germline CDR1 and CDR2: SGHAT and FQNNGV. The CDR3 spans 11 residues. CDR3 amino acids: CASSLLSELFF. CDR3 in DNA: TGTGCCAGCAGCCTTCTCTCGGAGCTGTTTTTT.

V and J are TRBV6-2 or TRBV6-3 and TRBJ2-7; D is tentatively TRBD1 or TRBD2 (6 bases each). V was clipped by 2 bases and J by 3 bases, with 20 bases between them. The CDR3 consists of 17 residues. Germline V CDR1 and CDR2: MNHEY, SVGEGT. The CDR3 DNA follows: TGTGCCAGCAGTTACCCTCAAGGCAGGGGACTCCACTACGAGCAGTACTTC. This codes for CASSYPQGRGLHYEQYF.